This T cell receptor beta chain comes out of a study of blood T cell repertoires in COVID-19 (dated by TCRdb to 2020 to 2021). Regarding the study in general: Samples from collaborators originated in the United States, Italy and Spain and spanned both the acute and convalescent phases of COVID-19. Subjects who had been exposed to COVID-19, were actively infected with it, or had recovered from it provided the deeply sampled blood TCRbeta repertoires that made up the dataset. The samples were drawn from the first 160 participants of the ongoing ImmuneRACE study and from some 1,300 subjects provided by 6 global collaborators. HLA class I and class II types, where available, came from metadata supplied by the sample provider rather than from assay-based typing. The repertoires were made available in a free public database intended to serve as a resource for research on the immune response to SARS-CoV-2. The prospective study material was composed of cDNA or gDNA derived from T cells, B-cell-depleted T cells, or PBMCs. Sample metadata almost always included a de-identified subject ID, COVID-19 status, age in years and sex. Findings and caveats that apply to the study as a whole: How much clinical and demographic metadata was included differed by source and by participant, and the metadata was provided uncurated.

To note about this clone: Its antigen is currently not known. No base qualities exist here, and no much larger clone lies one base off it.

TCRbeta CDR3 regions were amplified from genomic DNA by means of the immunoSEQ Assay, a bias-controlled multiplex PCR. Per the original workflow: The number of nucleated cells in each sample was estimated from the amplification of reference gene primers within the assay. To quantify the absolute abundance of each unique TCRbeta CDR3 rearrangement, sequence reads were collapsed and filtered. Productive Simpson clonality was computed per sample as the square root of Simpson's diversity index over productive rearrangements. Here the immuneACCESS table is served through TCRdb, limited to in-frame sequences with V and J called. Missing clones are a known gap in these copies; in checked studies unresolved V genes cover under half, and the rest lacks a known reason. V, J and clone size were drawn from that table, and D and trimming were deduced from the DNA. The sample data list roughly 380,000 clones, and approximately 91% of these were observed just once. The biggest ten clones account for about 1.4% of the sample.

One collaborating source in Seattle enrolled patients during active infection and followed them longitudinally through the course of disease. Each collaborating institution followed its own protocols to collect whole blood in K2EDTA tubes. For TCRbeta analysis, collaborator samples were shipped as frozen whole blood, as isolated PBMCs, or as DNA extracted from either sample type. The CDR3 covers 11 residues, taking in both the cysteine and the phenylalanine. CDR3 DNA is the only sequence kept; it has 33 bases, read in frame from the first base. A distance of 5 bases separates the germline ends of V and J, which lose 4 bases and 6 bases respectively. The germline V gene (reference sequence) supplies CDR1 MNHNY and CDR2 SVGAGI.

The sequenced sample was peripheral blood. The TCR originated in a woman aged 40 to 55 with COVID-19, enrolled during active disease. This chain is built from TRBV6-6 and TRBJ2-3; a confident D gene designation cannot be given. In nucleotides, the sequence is TGTGCCAGCAGTTCAGCGGATACGCAGTATTTT. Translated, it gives CASSSADTQYF.